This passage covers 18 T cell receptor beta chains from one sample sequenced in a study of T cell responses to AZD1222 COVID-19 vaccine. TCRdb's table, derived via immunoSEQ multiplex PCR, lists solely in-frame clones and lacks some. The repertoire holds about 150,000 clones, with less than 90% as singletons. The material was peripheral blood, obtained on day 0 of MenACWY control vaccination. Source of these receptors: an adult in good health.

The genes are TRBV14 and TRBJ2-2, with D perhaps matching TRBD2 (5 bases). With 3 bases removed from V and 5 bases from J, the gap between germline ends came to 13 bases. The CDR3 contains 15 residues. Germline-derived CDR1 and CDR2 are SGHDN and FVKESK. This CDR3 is CASSQLRGATGELFF. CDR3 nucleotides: TGTGCCAGCAGCCAGCTCCGGGGAGCGACCGGGGAGCTGTTTTTT.

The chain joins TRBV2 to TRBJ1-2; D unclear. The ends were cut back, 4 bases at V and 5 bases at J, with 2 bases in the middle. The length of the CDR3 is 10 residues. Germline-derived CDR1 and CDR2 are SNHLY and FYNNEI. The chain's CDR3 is CASSGYGYTF. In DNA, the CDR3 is TGTGCCAGCAGTGGATATGGCTACACCTTC.

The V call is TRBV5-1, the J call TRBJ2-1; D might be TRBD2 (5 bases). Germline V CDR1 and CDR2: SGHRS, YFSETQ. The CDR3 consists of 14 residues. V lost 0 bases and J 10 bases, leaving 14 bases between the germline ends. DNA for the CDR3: TGCGCCAGCAGCTTGGCCGGCGGGTTCCCAGAGCAGTTCTTC. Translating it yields CASSLAGGFPEQFF.

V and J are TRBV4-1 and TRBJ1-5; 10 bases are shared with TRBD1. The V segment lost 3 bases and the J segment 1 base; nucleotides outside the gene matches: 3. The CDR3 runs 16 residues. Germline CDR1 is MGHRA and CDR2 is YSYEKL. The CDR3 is CASSHRQGASNQPQHF. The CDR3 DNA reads TGCGCCAGCAGCCATCGACAGGGGGCGAGCAATCAGCCCCAGCATTTT.

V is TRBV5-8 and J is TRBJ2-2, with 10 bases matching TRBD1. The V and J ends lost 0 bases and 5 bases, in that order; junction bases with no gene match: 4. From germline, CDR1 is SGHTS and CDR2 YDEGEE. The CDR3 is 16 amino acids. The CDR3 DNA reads TGTGCCAGCAGCTTGGGTGACAGGGGGCGGACCGGGGAGCTGTTTTTT. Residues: CASSLGDRGRTGELFF.

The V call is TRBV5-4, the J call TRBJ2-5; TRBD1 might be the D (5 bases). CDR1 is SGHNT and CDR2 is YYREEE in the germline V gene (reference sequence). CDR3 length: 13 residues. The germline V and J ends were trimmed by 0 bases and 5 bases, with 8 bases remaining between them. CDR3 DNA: TGTGCCAGCAGCTTGGGTAGGGGTGAGACCCAGTACTTC. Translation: CASSLGRGETQYF. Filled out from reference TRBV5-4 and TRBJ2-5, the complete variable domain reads ETGVTQSPTHLIKTRGQQVTLRCSSQSGHNTVSWYQQALGQGPQFIFQYYREEENGRGNFPPRFSGLQFPNYSSELNVNALELDDSALYLCASSLGRGETQYFGPGTRLLVL.

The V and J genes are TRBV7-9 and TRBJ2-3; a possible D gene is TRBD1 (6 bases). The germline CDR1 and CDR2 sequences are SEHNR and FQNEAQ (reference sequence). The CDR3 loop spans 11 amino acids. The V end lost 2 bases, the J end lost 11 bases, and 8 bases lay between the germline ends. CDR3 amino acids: CASSLRGGQYF. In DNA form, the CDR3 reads TGTGCCAGCAGCTTAAGAGGGGGGCAGTATTTT.

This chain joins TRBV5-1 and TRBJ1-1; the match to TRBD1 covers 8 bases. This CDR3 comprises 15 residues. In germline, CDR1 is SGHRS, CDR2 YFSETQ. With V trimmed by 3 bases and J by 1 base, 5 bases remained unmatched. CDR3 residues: CASSSWTGRNTEAFF. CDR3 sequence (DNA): TGCGCCAGCAGCTCCTGGACAGGGAGGAACACTGAAGCTTTCTTT. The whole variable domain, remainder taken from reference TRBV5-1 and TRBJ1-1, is KAGVTQTPRYLIKTRGQQVTLSCSPISGHRSVSWYQQTPGQGLQFLFEYFSETQRNKGNFPGRFSGRQFSNSRSEMNVSTLELGDSALYLCASSSWTGRNTEAFFGQGTRLTVV.

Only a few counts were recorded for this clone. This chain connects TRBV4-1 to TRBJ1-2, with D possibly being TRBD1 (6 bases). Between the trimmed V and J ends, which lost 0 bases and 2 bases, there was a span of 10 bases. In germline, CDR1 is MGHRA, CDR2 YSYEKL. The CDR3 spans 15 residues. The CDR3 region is CASSQETGRNYGYTF. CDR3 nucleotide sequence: TGCGCCAGCAGCCAAGAAACAGGGCGGAACTATGGCTACACCTTC.

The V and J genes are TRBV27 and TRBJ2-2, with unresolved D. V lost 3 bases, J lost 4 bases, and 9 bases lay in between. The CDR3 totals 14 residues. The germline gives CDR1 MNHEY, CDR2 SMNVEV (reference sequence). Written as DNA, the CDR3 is TGTGCCAGCAGTTTCGGCATGGGCACCGGGGAGCTGTTTTTT. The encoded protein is CASSFGMGTGELFF.

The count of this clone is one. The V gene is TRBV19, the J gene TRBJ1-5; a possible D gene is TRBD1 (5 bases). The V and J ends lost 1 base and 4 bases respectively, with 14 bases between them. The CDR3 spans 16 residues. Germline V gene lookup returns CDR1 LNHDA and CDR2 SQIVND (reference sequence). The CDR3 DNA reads TGTGCCAGTAGTATAGGCGGGGGTCGAGGAAATCAGCCCCAGCATTTT. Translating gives CASSIGGGRGNQPQHF.

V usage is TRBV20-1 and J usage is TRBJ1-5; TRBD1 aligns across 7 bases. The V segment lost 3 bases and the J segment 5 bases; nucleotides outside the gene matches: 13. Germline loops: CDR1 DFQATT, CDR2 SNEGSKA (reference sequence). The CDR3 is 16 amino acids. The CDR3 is CSASFAGPGGYQPQHF. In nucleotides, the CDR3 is TGCAGTGCTAGTTTCGCGGGCCCAGGGGGTTATCAGCCCCAGCATTTT.

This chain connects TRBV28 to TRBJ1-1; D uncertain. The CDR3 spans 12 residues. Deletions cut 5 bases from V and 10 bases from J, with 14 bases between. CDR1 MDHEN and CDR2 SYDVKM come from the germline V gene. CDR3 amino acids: CASSQETRGAFF. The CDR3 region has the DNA TGTGCCAGCAGTCAAGAGACCCGTGGAGCTTTCTTT.

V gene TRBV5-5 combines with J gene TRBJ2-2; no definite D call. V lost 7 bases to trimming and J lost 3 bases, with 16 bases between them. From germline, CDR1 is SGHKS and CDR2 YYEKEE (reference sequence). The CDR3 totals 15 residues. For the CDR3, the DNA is TGTGCCAGCCGGCGTGAGGTTGGCGACACCGGGGAGCTGTTTTTT. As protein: CASRREVGDTGELFF.

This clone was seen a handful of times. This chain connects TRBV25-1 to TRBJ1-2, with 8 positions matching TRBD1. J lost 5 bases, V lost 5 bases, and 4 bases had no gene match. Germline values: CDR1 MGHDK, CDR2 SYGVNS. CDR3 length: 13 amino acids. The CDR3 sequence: CASSSTGGYGYTF. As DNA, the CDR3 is TGTGCCAGCAGTTCTACAGGGGGGTATGGCTACACCTTC.

The CDR3 coding sequence is TGTGCCACCAGCGGAGGGGTGAGCAATCAGCCCCAGCATTTT. Amino acids: CATSGGVSNQPQHF. The J gene is TRBJ1-5, the V gene TRBV15; the D gene is possibly TRBD1 (5 bases). Between the trimmed V and J ends, which lost 5 bases and 1 base, there was a span of 9 bases. This CDR3 region has 14 residues. The germline V gene encodes CDR1 LNHNV and CDR2 YYDKDF (reference sequence).

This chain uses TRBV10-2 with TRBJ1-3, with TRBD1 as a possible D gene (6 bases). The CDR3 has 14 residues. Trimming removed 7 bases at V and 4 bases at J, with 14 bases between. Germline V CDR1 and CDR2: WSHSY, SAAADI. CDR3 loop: CASKRGGGGNTIYF. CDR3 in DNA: TGCGCCAGCAAGCGAGGAGGGGGGGGAAACACCATATATTTT.

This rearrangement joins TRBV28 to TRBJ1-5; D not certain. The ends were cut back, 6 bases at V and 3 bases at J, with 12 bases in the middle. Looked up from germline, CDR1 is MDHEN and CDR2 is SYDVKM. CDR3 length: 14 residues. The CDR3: CASSPLGSNQPQHF. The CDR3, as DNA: TGTGCCAGCAGCCCCCTTGGGTCCAATCAGCCCCAGCATTTT.